The 22 T cell receptor beta chains presented below share a single source sample, sequenced in a study of shared clonotypes between healthy human individuals. Measured with immunoSEQ multiplex PCR; TCRdb has only the in-frame clones, and not every one. The sample has some 1.1 million clones, approximately 75% seen once. The sequencing input was memory CD4+ T cells from PBMCs. Subset meaning: CD45RA-negative fraction. The receptors originated from a man aged 18 to 30 in good health. Some clones in this sample may be carry-over from other donors' samples.

J is TRBJ2-7 and V is TRBV6-5, with 8 bases lining up with TRBD1. CDR3 length: 14 amino acids. V lost 8 bases to trimming and J lost 6 bases; unmatched junction nucleotides: 12. Per germline, CDR1 MNHEY and CDR2 SVGAGI. This chain's CDR3 is CASQARTGLGEQYF. CDR3 nucleotide sequence: TGTGCCAGCCAGGCTAGGACAGGGTTGGGCGAGCAGTACTTC.

V gene TRBV7-2 combines with J gene TRBJ2-7; the D is unclear. The CDR3 covers 15 residues. Looked up from germline, CDR1 is SGHTA and CDR2 is FQGNSA. The V end lost 5 bases, the J end lost 4 bases, and 18 bases lay between the germline ends. The CDR3 reads CASSARVRRQYEQYF. The CDR3, as DNA: TGTGCCAGCAGCGCCCGAGTCAGACGGCAATACGAGCAGTACTTC.

The chain carries TRBV7-2 and TRBJ2-7; TRBD1 is a possible D gene (5 bases). Germline CDR1 is SGHTA and CDR2 is FQGNSA. Trimming pared 5 bases from V and 2 bases from J, leaving 13 bases between. This CDR3 has 14 residues. The CDR3 here is CASSQGPLTYEQYF. In DNA, the CDR3 is TGTGCCAGCAGCCAGGGCCCACTCACCTACGAGCAGTACTTC.

The rearrangement links TRBV28 to TRBJ1-1; D is possibly TRBD1 (6 bases). CDR3 length: 15 residues. The germline CDR1 and CDR2 sequences are MDHEN and SYDVKM. V shed 6 bases and J shed 4 bases, with 18 bases lying between them. The CDR3 DNA reads as TGTGCCAGCAGCCCTGGGGGGGCTAGGGGCACTGAAGCTTTCTTT. It encodes CASSPGGARGTEAFF.

The rearrangement links TRBV5-4 to TRBJ2-4; D remains unclear. This CDR3 is 16 amino acids long. Looked up from germline, CDR1 is SGHNT and CDR2 is YYREEE (reference sequence). V lost 4 bases, J lost 1 base, and 15 bases lay in between. CDR3 sequence: CASSPRGGIAKNIQYF. In DNA, the CDR3 is TGTGCCAGCAGCCCCCGTGGTGGCATCGCCAAAAACATTCAGTACTTC.

V and J are TRBV7-8 and TRBJ2-1, with D hard to call. The CDR3 loop spans 14 amino acids. Trimming stripped 6 bases from V and 4 bases from J, with 13 bases between. Germline CDR1 is SGHVS and CDR2 is FQNEAQ. The CDR3 region is CASRLRWSYNEQFF. CDR3 DNA: TGTGCCAGCAGGCTGAGGTGGTCTTACAATGAGCAGTTCTTC.

J is TRBJ2-3 and V is TRBV5-1; 7 bases line up with TRBD1. CDR1 SGHRS and CDR2 YFSETQ come from the germline V gene. Trimming cost V 4 bases and J 2 bases; bases outside gene matches: 7. The length of the CDR3 is 15 residues. CDR3 loop: CASSPRDSYTDTQYF. As DNA, the CDR3 is TGCGCCAGCAGCCCCAGGGACAGCTACACAGATACGCAGTATTTT.

In this sample, this clone turned up once. The rearrangement uses TRBV19 and TRBJ2-7; the match to TRBD2 covers 10 bases. The trim removed 9 bases at V and 7 bases at J, leaving 15 bases unmatched. Germline V gene lookup returns CDR1 LNHDA and CDR2 SQIVND (reference sequence). The CDR3 is 15 residues long. In DNA form, the CDR3 reads TGTGCCAGCAGTGGGATCACTAGCGGGGCCAAGGAGCAGTACTTC. This encodes CASSGITSGAKEQYF.

J is TRBJ1-4 and V is TRBV5-1, with 9 bases that match TRBD1. Germline loops: CDR1 SGHRS, CDR2 YFSETQ. This CDR3 has 15 amino acids. V shed 0 bases, J shed 7 bases, and the junction held 4 bases outside the gene matches. The CDR3 region is CASSLEGTGSEKLFF. Written as DNA, the CDR3 is TGCGCCAGCAGCTTGGAAGGGACAGGGAGTGAAAAACTGTTTTTT. Based on the CDR3 plus reference TRBV5-1 and TRBJ1-4, the full variable domain is KAGVTQTPRYLIKTRGQQVTLSCSPISGHRSVSWYQQTPGQGLQFLFEYFSETQRNKGNFPGRFSGRQFSNSRSEMNVSTLELGDSALYLCASSLEGTGSEKLFFGSGTQLSVL.

This clone was counted between two and nine times. The genes are TRBV20-1 and TRBJ2-1; D not resolved. Trimming took off 5 bases at V and 9 bases at J, with 8 bases between the two ends. The CDR3 totals 10 residues. Germline V gives CDR1 DFQATT, CDR2 SNEGSKA (reference sequence). The CDR3 reads CSALGSEQFF. CDR3 in DNA: TGCAGTGCTCTAGGAAGTGAGCAGTTCTTC.

This clone appeared many times. The chain is built from TRBV10-1 and TRBJ2-7; 14 nucleotides line up with TRBD2. J lost 3 bases, V lost 11 bases, and 3 bases had no gene match. The CDR3 loop spans 13 amino acids. Germline V gives CDR1 WNHNN, CDR2 SYGVQD (reference sequence). The CDR3 DNA is TGCGCCGGGACTAGCGGGAGCCTCTACGAGCAGTACTTC. Encoded protein: CAGTSGSLYEQYF.

J is TRBJ1-2 and V is TRBV11-2, with 7 bases aligning to TRBD1. Germline assignment: CDR1 SGHAT and CDR2 FQNNGV. Unmatched junction bases numbered 2, after V lost 0 bases and J lost 4 bases. The CDR3 contains 14 residues. CDR3 DNA: TGTGCCAGCAGCTTAGAAGCAGGGGGCTATGGCTACACCTTC. Its protein is CASSLEAGGYGYTF.

The table lists this clone with a few counts. The rearrangement links TRBV18 to TRBJ1-1; 10 bases are shared with TRBD1. V gave up 0 bases and J gave up 5 bases; unmatched junction bases: 3. This CDR3 has 15 amino acids. Germline V gene lookup returns CDR1 KGHSH and CDR2 LQKENI. The CDR3 coding sequence is TGTGCCAGCTCACCACCCTGGACAGGGGGGACTGAAGCTTTCTTT. Translated: CASSPPWTGGTEAFF.

The CDR3 loop is CASSSTGLTLDEQFF. The CDR3 DNA follows: TGTGCCAGCAGCTCGACGGGACTAACCCTCGATGAGCAGTTCTTC. This sequence joins TRBV7-2 and TRBJ2-1, with 7 bases matching TRBD2. The CDR3 sequence is 15 residues long. The ends lost 4 bases at V and 8 bases at J; junction bases unmatched: 11. CDR1 is SGHTA, CDR2 FQGNSA, per germline.

Details on this clone: This could be a read error, since a much larger clone is one nucleotide away. This chain links TRBV11-2 with TRBJ2-7; D is possibly TRBD2 (6 bases). Germline lookup yields CDR1 SGHAT and CDR2 FQNNGV. This CDR3 comprises 16 residues. The CDR3 DNA follows: TGCGCCAGCAGCCAGGGATTATCGGGACTCCGGGCCGAGCAGTACTTC. It translates to CASSQGLSGLRAEQYF.

This rearrangement joins TRBV9 to TRBJ2-3, with D unclear. The CDR3 sequence is 13 residues long. Trimming took 4 bases from V and 0 from J, leaving 6 bases between them. Germline-derived CDR1 and CDR2 are SGDLS and YYNGEE. CDR3: CASSSMSTDTQYF. For the CDR3, the DNA is TGTGCCAGCAGCTCGATGAGCACAGATACGCAGTATTTT. Together with reference TRBV9 and TRBJ2-3, the CDR3 gives the full variable domain: DSGVTQTPKHLITATGQRVTLRCSPRSGDLSVYWYQQSLDQGLQFLIQYYNGEERAKGNILERFSAQQFPDLHSELNLSSLELGDSALYFCASSSMSTDTQYFGPGTRLTVL.

The chain has TRBV6-5 and TRBJ2-7; 7 positions agree with TRBD1. Per germline, CDR1 MNHEY and CDR2 SVGAGI. The CDR3 has 14 residues. The junction had 5 bases not matched to a gene; V was cut back by 0 bases and J by 6 bases. The CDR3 sequence: CASSYSETGLEQYF. DNA for the CDR3: TGTGCCAGCAGTTACTCAGAGACAGGGCTCGAGCAGTACTTC.

V usage is TRBV28 and J usage is TRBJ2-5; TRBD2 agrees at 7 bases. The CDR3 is 15 amino acids. Trimming at V came to 5 bases and at J to 2 bases, leaving 8 bases not matched to a gene. Germline V CDR1 and CDR2: MDHEN, SYDVKM. The CDR3: CASSPGGSGQETQYF. The DNA for the CDR3 is TGTGCCAGCAGTCCCGGGGGTAGCGGGCAAGAGACCCAGTACTTC.

The CDR3: CASSAGRTLNTEAFF. CDR3 nucleotides: TGTGCCAGTAGTGCCGGACGGACTTTGAACACTGAAGCTTTCTTT. This sequence joins TRBV19 and TRBJ1-1; D unclear. V was shortened by 5 bases and J by 0 bases, with 13 bases between the two germline ends. This CDR3 has 15 residues. Per the germline V gene, CDR1 is LNHDA and CDR2 is SQIVND (reference sequence).

The CDR3 nucleotides read TGTGCCAGTAGTGTTGGGGACAGTACCTACGAGCAGTACTTC. Translation gives CASSVGDSTYEQYF. The rearrangement uses TRBV19 and TRBJ2-7; 7 nucleotides line up with TRBD1. Germline values: CDR1 LNHDA, CDR2 SQIVND (reference sequence). The CDR3 length is 14 residues. The J segment lost 2 bases and the V segment lost 5 bases, leaving 6 bases of the junction unmatched.

The CDR3 protein is CASSLGLAWNEQFF. The CDR3 DNA follows: TGTGCCAGCAGCTTAGGACTAGCCTGGAATGAGCAGTTCTTC. The chain links TRBV7-9 to TRBJ2-1; TRBD2 matches at 7 bases. Germline CDR1 is SEHNR and CDR2 is FQNEAQ (reference sequence). Germline trimming cut 1 base from V and 7 bases from J; bases unmatched to any gene: 4. This CDR3 comprises 14 residues.

CDR3 sequence: CASSRGGDISNYGYTF. The CDR3 region has the DNA TGTGCCAGCAGTCGAGGAGGAGATATTTCTAACTATGGCTACACCTTC. This chain uses TRBV5-4 with TRBJ1-2; D uncertain. The CDR3 consists of 16 residues. CDR1 and CDR2 from the germline V gene are SGHNT and YYREEE (reference sequence). V shed 5 bases and J shed 0 bases, with 17 bases lying between them.